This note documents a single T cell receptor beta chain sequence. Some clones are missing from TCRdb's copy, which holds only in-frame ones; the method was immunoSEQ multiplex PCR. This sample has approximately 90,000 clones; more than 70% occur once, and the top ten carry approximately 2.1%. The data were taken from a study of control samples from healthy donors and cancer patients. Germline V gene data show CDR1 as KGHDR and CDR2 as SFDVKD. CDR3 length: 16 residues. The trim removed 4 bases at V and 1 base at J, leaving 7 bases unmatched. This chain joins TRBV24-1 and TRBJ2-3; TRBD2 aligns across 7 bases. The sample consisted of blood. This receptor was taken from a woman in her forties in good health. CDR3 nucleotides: TGTGCCACCAGTGAATCCGGGACTAAGGGCACAGATACGCAGTATTTT. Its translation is CATSESGTKGTDTQYF.